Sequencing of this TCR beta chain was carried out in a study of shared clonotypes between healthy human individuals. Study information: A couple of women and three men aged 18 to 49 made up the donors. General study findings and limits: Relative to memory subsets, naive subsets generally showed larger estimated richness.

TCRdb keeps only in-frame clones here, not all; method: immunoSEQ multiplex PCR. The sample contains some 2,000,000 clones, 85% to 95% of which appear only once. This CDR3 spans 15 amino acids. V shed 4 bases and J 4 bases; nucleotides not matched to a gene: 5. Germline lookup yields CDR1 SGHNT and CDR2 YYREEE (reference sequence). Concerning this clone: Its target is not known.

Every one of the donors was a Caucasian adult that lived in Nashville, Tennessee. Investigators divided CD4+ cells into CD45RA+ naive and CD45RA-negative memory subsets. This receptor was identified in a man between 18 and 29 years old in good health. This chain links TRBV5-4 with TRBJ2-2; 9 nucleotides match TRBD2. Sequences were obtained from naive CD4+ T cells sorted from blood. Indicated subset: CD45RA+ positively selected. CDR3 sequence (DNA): TGTGCCAGCAGCCGGACTAGCGAGGGCACCGGGGAGCTGTTTTTT. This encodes CASSRTSEGTGELFF.